This T cell receptor (beta chain) originates from a study of T cells in Graves' hyperthyroidism and ophthalmopathy. Study-wide points: Expanded thyroid clonotypes (above 0.001) were mostly also found in blood.

Per germline, CDR1 SGHVS and CDR2 FNYEAQ. V was cut by 1 base and J by 4 bases, with 9 bases left in between. The CDR3 runs to 14 residues. About this clonotype: Its antigen is undetermined. Since a much larger clone is just one base distant, this may be a read error.

From RNA transcripts, TCR beta CDR3 regions were amplified. The HTBI primer set served for first-round RT-PCR of the TCR CDR3. One entry per CDR3 protein, called by TCRdb with MiXCR from the multiplex PCR reads. The repertoire holds 250,000 to 300,000 distinct CDR3 sequences, with roughly 15% as singletons. This chain connects TRBV7-6 to TRBJ2-3; no firm D call. The sequence derives from a woman in her twenties or thirties with Graves' hyperthyroidism that later progressed to Graves' ophthalmopathy. Sequences were obtained from blood. The CDR3 reads CASSLEDQADTQYF. In DNA, the CDR3 is TGTGCCAGCAGCTTAGAGGATCAGGCAGATACGCAGTATTTT.